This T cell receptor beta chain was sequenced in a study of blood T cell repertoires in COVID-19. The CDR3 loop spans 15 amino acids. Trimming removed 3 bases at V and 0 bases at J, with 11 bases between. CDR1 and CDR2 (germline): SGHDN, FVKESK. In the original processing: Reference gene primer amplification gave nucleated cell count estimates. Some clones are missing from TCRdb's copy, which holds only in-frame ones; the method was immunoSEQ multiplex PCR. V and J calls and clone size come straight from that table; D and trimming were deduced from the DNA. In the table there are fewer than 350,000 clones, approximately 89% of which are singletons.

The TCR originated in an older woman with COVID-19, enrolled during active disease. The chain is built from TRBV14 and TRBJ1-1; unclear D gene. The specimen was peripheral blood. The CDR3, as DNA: TGTGCCAGCAGCCATTTCGGCACTATGAACACTGAAGCTTTCTTT. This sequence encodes CASSHFGTMNTEAFF.